Following are 9 T cell receptor beta chains from one sample sequenced in a study of CD8 T cells in Susac syndrome. It was with random hexamers that 0.5 to 1 ug RNA was reverse transcribed. One entry per CDR3 protein results from TCRdb running MiXCR on the immunoSEQ multiplex PCR reads. The data hold under 110,000 distinct CDR3 sequences, with roughly 94% observed a single time. Input material: CD8+ T cells from PBMCs. Every receptor here comes from a human donor with Susac syndrome.

The CDR3 reads CSAGGQPENTEAFF. DNA of the CDR3: TGCAGCGCCGGAGGACAGCCGGAAAACACTGAAGCTTTCTTT. This chain uses TRBV29-1 with TRBJ1-1, with D possibly matching TRBD1 (6 bases). Germline CDR1 is SQVTM and CDR2 is ANQGSEA. The CDR3 has 14 amino acids. With 7 bases removed from V and 2 bases from J, the gap between germline ends came to 17 bases.

This chain joins TRBV6-9 and TRBJ2-1; unclear D gene. The CDR3 contains 16 residues. V dropped 8 bases and J dropped 4 bases, with 21 bases sitting between them. Germline V CDR1 and CDR2: MNHGY, SVAAGI. CDR3 in amino acids: CASPYSPVPTYNEQFF. The CDR3 DNA reads as TGTGCCAGCCCTTACTCTCCGGTCCCTACTTACAATGAGCAGTTCTTC.

V gene TRBV15 combines with J gene TRBJ2-1, with D possibly being TRBD1 (6 bases). The CDR3 is made up of 17 amino acids. V was cut by 3 bases and J by 5 bases, with 20 bases left in between. Per the germline V gene, CDR1 is LNHNV and CDR2 is YYDKDF (reference sequence). CDR3 in DNA: TGTGCCACCAGCAGTGGATGGGCAGGGGCAAATCACAATGAGCAGTTCTTC. Translated, it gives CATSSGWAGANHNEQFF.

This clonotype was picked up one time. The genes are TRBV9 and TRBJ2-1; TRBD2 agrees at 13 bases. Germline-derived CDR1 and CDR2 are SGDLS and YYNGEE. Germline trimming cut 1 base from V and 1 base from J; bases unmatched to any gene: 2. There are 17 residues in the CDR3. CDR3 nucleotides: TGTGCCAGCAGCGTAACTAGCGGGGGGGCTTCCTACAATGAGCAGTTCTTC. Protein: CASSVTSGGASYNEQFF. The whole variable domain, remainder taken from reference TRBV9 and TRBJ2-1, is DSGVTQTPKHLITATGQRVTLRCSPRSGDLSVYWYQQSLDQGLQFLIQYYNGEERAKGNILERFSAQQFPDLHSELNLSSLELGDSALYFCASSVTSGGASYNEQFFGPGTRLTVL.

The genes are TRBV25-1 and TRBJ2-6; D not certain. This CDR3 is 15 amino acids long. V was pared by 3 bases and J by 4 bases, with 10 bases between. Germline V gives CDR1 MGHDK, CDR2 SYGVNS. DNA for the CDR3: TGTGCCAGCAGTGATGGGGTGGACGGGGCCAACGTCCTGACTTTC. Translation gives CASSDGVDGANVLTF.

The CDR3 DNA is TGCAGTGCTAGCCCCCAGACCCTCTATGGCTACACCTTC. Residues: CSASPQTLYGYTF. The chain combines TRBV20-1 with TRBJ1-2; unclear D gene. Trimming took off 3 bases at V and 4 bases at J, with 12 bases between the two ends. The V gene's germline CDR1 is DFQATT and CDR2 SNEGSKA (reference sequence). The CDR3 is 13 residues long.

This clonotype was detected once. The chain couples TRBV5-6 to TRBJ2-7, with D maybe TRBD1 (7 bases). V was trimmed by 6 bases and J by 2 bases, leaving 18 bases between them. This CDR3 is built from 15 residues. Germline values: CDR1 SGHDT, CDR2 YYEEEE. CDR3 coding DNA: TGTGCCAGCAACCCATCGACAGGGAGGACCTACGAGCAGTACTTC. Translating gives CASNPSTGRTYEQYF.

This clonotype was seen just once. The chain combines TRBV6-5 with TRBJ1-5, with D hard to call. V was shortened by 2 bases and J by 4 bases, with 12 bases between the two germline ends. The V gene's germline CDR1 is MNHEY and CDR2 SVGAGI. The CDR3 loop spans 15 amino acids. The CDR3, as DNA: TGTGCCAGCAGTTACGGCCGCGGTTGTAATCAGCCCCAGCATTTT. Its protein product is CASSYGRGCNQPQHF.

This clonotype came up once. This sequence joins TRBV20-1 and TRBJ1-4; maybe TRBD1 (6 bases). This CDR3 has 15 residues. Germline CDR1 reads DFQATT; CDR2 reads SNEGSKA (reference sequence). V gave up 0 bases and J gave up 7 bases, with 15 bases separating them. CDR3: CSARDFYREGEKLFF. CDR3 coding DNA: TGCAGTGCTAGAGACTTTTACAGGGAGGGTGAAAAACTGTTTTTT.